A single sample gave rise to the 2 T cell receptor beta chains below, sequenced in a study of Graves' ophthalmopathy and Graves' hyperthyroidism. Investigators amplified TCR beta CDR3 regions from RNA transcripts. First-round RT-PCR used HTBI primers; second-round multiplex PCR followed. Each CDR3 protein gets one entry after TCRdb re-called the multiplex PCR reads with MiXCR. The sample yields fewer than 350,000 distinct CDR3 sequences, roughly 15% seen once. Sequenced sample: peripheral blood. These receptors were obtained from an adult man with Graves' ophthalmopathy.

This clonotype was observed many times. V is TRBV12-3 or TRBV12-4 and J is TRBJ2-7; weak D call: TRBD2 (5 bases). V dropped 6 bases and J dropped 1 base, with 16 bases sitting between them. The CDR3 runs 15 residues. Here the CDR3 DNA reads TGTGCCAGCAGCCCGGCGGGCCGGACTTCCTACGAGCAGTACTTC. Translating it yields CASSPAGRTSYEQYF.

This clonotype was picked up many times. This chain links TRBV16 with TRBJ1-5, with D possibly TRBD1 on 5 matching bases. The CDR3 is made up of 15 amino acids. CDR1 is KGHSY, CDR2 FQNENV, per germline. Trimming took off 0 bases at V and 5 bases at J, with 11 bases between the two ends. The CDR3 region has the DNA TGTGCCAGCAGCCAATCGGTGGGGGGGTATCAGCCCCAGCATTTT. Encoded protein: CASSQSVGGYQPQHF.